Shown below are 30 T cell receptor beta chains from a single sample sequenced in a study of shared clonotypes between healthy human individuals. Clones were read by immunoSEQ multiplex PCR, and TCRdb kept only the in-frame ones, dropping some. The sample lists 2 million to 2.5 million clones, just over 90% seen once, with 0.3% to 0.4% in the top ten. The sample consisted of naive CD4+ T cells from PBMCs. Described subset: CD45RA+ positively selected. All receptors come from a man between 18 and 29 years old in good health. Some clones in this sample may be carry-over from other donors' samples.

The chain carries TRBV10-3 and TRBJ2-7, with a weak D call TRBD1 (5 bases). In germline, CDR1 is ENHRY, CDR2 SYGVKD. V dropped 10 bases and J dropped 3 bases, with 13 bases sitting between them. The CDR3 has 12 amino acids. The CDR3: CATQPTGYEQYF. In DNA form, the CDR3 reads TGTGCCACACAACCCACAGGCTACGAGCAGTACTTC.

As regards this clone: Other DNA sequences of this sample code for an identical CDR3. CDR3 bases: TGTGCCAGCAGACGAGGACAGCCCCAGCATTTT. Translated: CASRRGQPQHF. J is TRBJ1-5 and V is TRBV2; D not certain. Trimming shortened V by 6 bases and J by 7 bases, and 7 bases separated the two germline ends. The CDR3 runs 11 residues. Germline V lookup: CDR1 SNHLY, CDR2 FYNNEI.

This clone was recorded a few times. V gene TRBV5-1 combines with J gene TRBJ1-2; unclear D gene. Per the germline V gene, CDR1 is SGHRS and CDR2 is YFSETQ. The V end lost 0 bases, the J end lost 7 bases, and 13 bases lay between the germline ends. The CDR3 loop spans 14 amino acids. The CDR3 DNA sequence: TGCGCCAGCAGCTTGGAGGGATCCGTGCGTGGCTACACCTTC. Amino acids: CASSLEGSVRGYTF.

The V and J genes are TRBV11-2 and TRBJ1-3; D is possibly TRBD1 (6 bases). Trimming removed 3 bases from V and 1 base from J, with 13 bases in between. CDR1 and CDR2 from the germline V gene are SGHAT and FQNNGV. This CDR3 comprises 16 residues. The CDR3 reads CASSFTGIGSGNTIYF. As DNA, the CDR3 is TGTGCCAGCAGCTTTACAGGGATTGGTTCTGGAAACACCATATATTTT.

V gene TRBV27 combines with J gene TRBJ2-7; D uncertain. Trimming removed 2 bases at V and 6 bases at J, with 11 bases between. CDR3 length equals 13 residues. Per the germline V gene, CDR1 is MNHEY and CDR2 is SMNVEV (reference sequence). CDR3 in amino acids: CASSLDRRREQYF. CDR3 DNA sequence: TGTGCCAGCAGTTTAGATAGGCGTCGCGAGCAGTACTTC.

This clone is a singleton in its sample. The chain employs TRBV9 and TRBJ2-3, with D perhaps matching TRBD2 (5 bases). Germline V gene lookup returns CDR1 SGDLS and CDR2 YYNGEE. This CDR3 is 15 amino acids long. The V gene lost 0 bases and the J gene lost 7 bases, with 15 bases spanning the gap. The chain's CDR3 is CASSVVAERAHTQYF. CDR3 DNA sequence: TGTGCCAGCAGCGTAGTGGCGGAGAGGGCCCATACGCAGTATTTT.

The V and J genes are TRBV2 and TRBJ1-1; 7 nucleotides line up with TRBD1. The germline CDR1 and CDR2 sequences are SNHLY and FYNNEI. The V segment lost 4 bases and the J segment 4 bases; nucleotides outside the gene matches: 3. The CDR3 is 13 amino acids. CDR3 sequence (DNA): TGTGCCAGCAGTGTGACAGGGCCCACTGAAGCTTTCTTT. Amino acids: CASSVTGPTEAFF.

This clone was recorded only once. V and J are TRBV28 and TRBJ1-2; 8 bases line up with TRBD1. Trimming removed 5 bases from V and 7 bases from J; junction bases left unmatched: 3. The CDR3 extends over 12 amino acids. Germline V gives CDR1 MDHEN, CDR2 SYDVKM. The DNA for the CDR3 is TGTGCCAGCAGTAGGACAGGGTTTGGCTACACCTTC. Translation gives CASSRTGFGYTF.

The chain combines TRBV10-2 with TRBJ1-5; tentative D call: TRBD1 (5 bases). Trimming shortened V by 4 bases and J by 0 bases, and 7 bases separated the two germline ends. CDR3 length equals 14 residues. Germline CDR1 reads WSHSY; CDR2 reads SAAADI. The CDR3 DNA is TGCGCCAGCAGTGTGCAGGGTAGCAATCAGCCCCAGCATTTT. Amino acids: CASSVQGSNQPQHF.

V usage is TRBV29-1 and J usage is TRBJ1-1, with 10 bases lining up with TRBD1. The CDR3 length is 14 residues. Germline V CDR1 and CDR2: SQVTM, ANQGSEA. Trimming cost V 7 bases and J 4 bases; bases outside gene matches: 9. The chain's CDR3 is CSERGQGLGTEAFF. The CDR3 DNA follows: TGCAGCGAAAGGGGACAGGGGTTAGGCACTGAAGCTTTCTTT.

This sequence joins TRBV6-1 and TRBJ2-5; 10 bases are shared with TRBD1. Germline-derived CDR1 and CDR2 are MNHNS and SASEGT. The CDR3 length is 16 residues. J was trimmed by 5 bases and V by 4 bases; bases with no gene match: 10. The CDR3 loop reads CASSGKGQGILETQYF. The DNA for the CDR3 is TGTGCCAGCAGTGGAAAGGGACAGGGGATCTTGGAGACCCAGTACTTC.

Remarks on this clone: Other DNA sequences in the sample encode the same CDR3. The chain joins TRBV18 to TRBJ1-3; D is ambiguous. The length of the CDR3 is 15 residues. The V gene lost 0 bases and the J gene lost 4 bases, with 10 bases spanning the gap. Germline loops: CDR1 KGHSH, CDR2 LQKENI. CDR3 protein: CASSPPGGSGNTIYF. CDR3 nucleotides: TGTGCCAGCTCACCACCTGGAGGGTCCGGAAACACCATATATTTT.

V usage is TRBV11-2 and J usage is TRBJ2-1; 12 nucleotides align to TRBD2. This CDR3 has 16 amino acids. V shed 6 bases and J 12 bases; nucleotides not matched to a gene: 15. Germline CDR1 is SGHAT and CDR2 is FQNNGV. The CDR3 is CASSPEATSGRRTQFF. The CDR3 nucleotides read TGTGCCAGCAGTCCAGAAGCGACTAGCGGGAGAAGGACGCAGTTCTTC.

The chain combines TRBV4-3 with TRBJ2-1, with 11 bases lining up with TRBD2. Trimming took 2 bases from V and 8 from J; bases not matched to a gene: 8. The CDR3 contains 16 residues. Germline CDR1 reads LGHNA; CDR2 reads YSLEER. Here the CDR3 DNA reads TGCGCCAGCAGCCAACTACTAGCGGGAGTCAACTATGAGCAGTTCTTC. Translation: CASSQLLAGVNYEQFF.

V is TRBV29-1 and J is TRBJ2-1; a weak D match, TRBD2 (6 bases). Germline-derived CDR1 and CDR2 are SQVTM and ANQGSEA. V was shortened by 4 bases and J by 3 bases, with 7 bases between the two germline ends. CDR3 length: 12 amino acids. The CDR3 protein is CSVGRDYNEQFF. The DNA for the CDR3 is TGCAGCGTTGGGCGGGACTACAATGAGCAGTTCTTC.

The chain uses TRBV9 and TRBJ2-7, with a tentative D call TRBD1 (5 bases). Between the trimmed V and J ends, which lost 3 bases and 5 bases, there was a span of 15 bases. The CDR3 totals 14 residues. The germline V gene encodes CDR1 SGDLS and CDR2 YYNGEE. The chain's CDR3 is CASSARQPSDEQYF. In DNA form, the CDR3 reads TGTGCCAGCAGCGCCCGACAGCCTAGTGACGAGCAGTACTTC.

The genes are TRBV7-9 and TRBJ1-1; D not resolved. V was shortened by 1 base and J by 5 bases, with 11 bases between the two germline ends. The CDR3 has 14 amino acids. Germline CDR1 is SEHNR and CDR2 is FQNEAQ (reference sequence). CDR3 DNA sequence: TGTGCCAGCAGCTTAGTGGCTCTCGGGACTGAAGCTTTCTTT. Encoded protein: CASSLVALGTEAFF.

This clone appeared a single time. The chain joins TRBV6-6 to TRBJ2-2; D is ambiguous. With 6 bases removed from V and 0 bases from J, the gap between germline ends came to 8 bases. In germline, CDR1 is MNHNY, CDR2 SVGAGI (reference sequence). The CDR3 has 14 residues. The CDR3 nucleotides read TGTGCCAGCAGGGGTCGCGCGAACACCGGGGAGCTGTTTTTT. It is translated as CASRGRANTGELFF.

The chain carries TRBV6-1 and TRBJ2-3, with TRBD1 identical over 7 bases. CDR1 is MNHNS and CDR2 is SASEGT in the germline V gene. CDR3 length equals 14 residues. V lost 6 bases and J lost 4; bases outside the gene matches: 7. In DNA, the CDR3 is TGTGCCAGCAGACCGGGACAGAGCGCAGATACGCAGTATTTT. Protein: CASRPGQSADTQYF.

This sequence joins TRBV7-3 and TRBJ2-3; 11 bases align to TRBD2. Germline CDR1 SGHTA, CDR2 FQGTGA. Trimming removed 5 bases from V and 1 base from J; junction bases left unmatched: 5. This CDR3 contains 16 residues. The CDR3 is CASSLEGLAGTDTQYF. DNA for the CDR3: TGTGCCAGCAGCCTTGAGGGACTAGCGGGCACAGATACGCAGTATTTT.

V is TRBV29-1 and J is TRBJ2-7; maybe TRBD2 (5 bases). Germline lookup yields CDR1 SQVTM and CDR2 ANQGSEA. There are 15 residues in the CDR3. Trimming left V 4 bases short and J 0 bases short, with 16 bases between. CDR3 bases: TGCAGCGTTGTGTCAGCGGAAAAGAGCTCCTACGAGCAGTACTTC. This codes for CSVVSAEKSSYEQYF.

The chain carries TRBV29-1 and TRBJ2-7; 11 positions match TRBD1. The CDR3 is made up of 17 amino acids. Germline V gene lookup returns CDR1 SQVTM and CDR2 ANQGSEA. The V segment lost 6 bases and the J segment 3 bases; nucleotides outside the gene matches: 16. CDR3 region: CSVRETWTGGYSYEQYF. CDR3 in DNA: TGCAGCGTCCGCGAAACATGGACAGGGGGCTACAGCTACGAGCAGTACTTC.

This sequence joins TRBV11-2 and TRBJ1-1; D might be TRBD1 (6 bases). The ends were cut back, 4 bases at V and 2 bases at J, with 14 bases in the middle. Germline lookup yields CDR1 SGHAT and CDR2 FQNNGV. This CDR3 contains 15 residues. The CDR3: CASSSRRGLNTEAFF. The CDR3 region has the DNA TGTGCCAGCAGCTCACGCAGGGGACTTAACACTGAAGCTTTCTTT.

This chain joins TRBV5-1 and TRBJ2-2; 14 positions agree with TRBD2. The CDR3 has 16 amino acids. Trimming cost V 4 bases and J 3 bases; bases outside gene matches: 2. Germline V gene data show CDR1 as SGHRS and CDR2 as YFSETQ. As DNA, the CDR3 is TGCGCCAGCAGCGTGACTAGCGGGAGGGACACCGGGGAGCTGTTTTTT. Translation gives CASSVTSGRDTGELFF.

The rearrangement joins TRBV28 to TRBJ1-1, with a weak D call TRBD1 (5 bases). The CDR3 is 15 residues long. V shed 8 bases and J shed 6 bases, with 22 bases lying between them. The germline V gene encodes CDR1 MDHEN and CDR2 SYDVKM. The CDR3 loop is CASHTGGSRDPEAFF. CDR3 DNA: TGTGCCAGCCACACGGGGGGTAGCCGGGACCCTGAAGCTTTCTTT.

The table lists this clone with a count of one. The chain is built from TRBV9 and TRBJ2-1; D may correspond to TRBD1 or TRBD2 (5 bases each). CDR1 and CDR2 (germline): SGDLS, YYNGEE. The CDR3 is 16 residues long. Trimming took 3 bases from V and 7 from J, leaving 20 bases between them. The CDR3 DNA reads as TGTGCCAGCAGCGACCCCGCGAGGGCAGGGTGGAATGAGCAGTTCTTC. This gives the protein CASSDPARAGWNEQFF.

The genes are TRBV10-1 and TRBJ1-1; D gene ambiguous. The CDR3 is 12 amino acids. V was cut by 0 bases and J by 9 bases, with 8 bases left in between. Germline CDR1 is WNHNN and CDR2 is SYGVQD (reference sequence). The CDR3 sequence is CASSESGNQAFF. In nucleotides, the CDR3 is TGCGCCAGCAGTGAGTCTGGGAACCAAGCTTTCTTT.

The chain is built from TRBV10-3 and TRBJ2-1, with a tentative D call TRBD2 (5 bases). Trimming shortened V by 6 bases and J by 4 bases, and 19 bases separated the two germline ends. The germline V gene has CDR1 ENHRY and CDR2 SYGVKD. The CDR3 runs 16 residues. The CDR3 nucleotides read TGTGCCATCAGCGCGACCCGAGGACTGGATTACAATGAGCAGTTCTTC. It codes for CAISATRGLDYNEQFF.

The V call is TRBV5-1, the J call TRBJ2-7; the match to TRBD1 covers 7 bases. Germline V gives CDR1 SGHRS, CDR2 YFSETQ. After removal of 5 bases from V and 2 bases from J, the junction contained 4 bases not matched to a gene. The CDR3 spans 13 residues. The CDR3 DNA reads as TGCGCCAGCAGTATGGGACAGACCTACGAGCAGTACTTC. The encoded protein is CASSMGQTYEQYF.

The chain uses TRBV9 and TRBJ2-5; D uncertain. Trimming stripped 0 bases from V and 4 bases from J, with 10 bases between. CDR3 length: 14 residues. Germline V lookup: CDR1 SGDLS, CDR2 YYNGEE. The DNA of the CDR3 is TGTGCCAGCAGCGTAGACGGTAGTGGAGAGACCCAGTACTTC. Encoded protein: CASSVDGSGETQYF.